These 27 T cell receptor beta chains came from one sample sequenced in a study of T cells after posttransplantation cyclophosphamide listed by TCRdb under 2016. Library preparation was by the immunoSEQ multiplex PCR assay. TCRdb re-hosts the immuneACCESS table, in-frame sequences only. Its copies lack some clones; in the studies checked, an unresolved V gene accounts for under half of them, and the cause for the rest is not known. In this sample the table shows roughly 1,900 clones, approximately 94% of which occur a single time. Of the sample, more than 2.5% is held by the ten largest clones. Material: CD4+ T cells sorted from bone marrow. These receptor sequences come from a woman aged 45 to 65 in good health and a related stem cell transplant donor.

The chain joins TRBV9 to TRBJ1-2, with 7 bases lining up with TRBD1. Germline V gives CDR1 SGDLS, CDR2 YYNGEE. The CDR3 contains 16 residues. V trimming: 3 bases; J trimming: 4 bases; junction bases outside the gene matches: 12. Here the CDR3 reads CASSGAARDRPYGYTF. The CDR3 DNA reads TGTGCCAGCAGCGGTGCTGCCCGGGACAGACCCTATGGCTACACCTTC. Looking up the rest from reference TRBV9 and TRBJ1-2 gives the full variable domain: DSGVTQTPKHLITATGQRVTLRCSPRSGDLSVYWYQQSLDQGLQFLIQYYNGEERAKGNILERFSAQQFPDLHSELNLSSLELGDSALYFCASSGAARDRPYGYTFGSGTRLTVV.

For the CDR3, the DNA is TGCGCCAGCAGCCAAACTAGCGGGGGGCCTCAAGAGACCCAGTACTTC. Its translation: CASSQTSGGPQETQYF. The chain carries TRBV5-1 and TRBJ2-5, with 12 bases aligning to TRBD2. After removal of 4 bases from V and 2 bases from J, the junction contained 6 bases not matched to a gene. This CDR3 region has 16 residues. The germline CDR1 and CDR2 sequences are SGHRS and YFSETQ.

V and J are TRBV5-3 and TRBJ2-1, with 10 bases fitting TRBD2. TRBV5-3 carries the ORF label, with uncertain function. J lost 2 bases, V lost 3 bases, and 5 bases had no gene match. The CDR3 has 16 amino acids. This chain's CDR3 is CARSSLAGAPYNEQFF. The CDR3 DNA reads TGTGCCAGAAGCTCTCTAGCGGGAGCCCCCTACAATGAGCAGTTCTTC.

The chain employs TRBV5-4 and TRBJ2-5; perhaps TRBD2 as D (5 bases). The CDR3 has 15 amino acids. From germline, CDR1 is SGHNT and CDR2 YYREEE (reference sequence). Deletions cut 0 bases from V and 1 base from J, with 10 bases between. The CDR3 loop is CASSLARGIQETQYF. Here the CDR3 DNA reads TGTGCCAGCAGCTTGGCCAGAGGGATCCAAGAGACCCAGTACTTC.

The V call is TRBV19, the J call TRBJ1-2; 9 bases are shared with TRBD1. The junction had 16 bases not matched to a gene; V was cut back by 5 bases and J by 6 bases. Germline values: CDR1 LNHDA, CDR2 SQIVND (reference sequence). There are 17 residues in the CDR3. As DNA, the CDR3 is TGTGCCAGTAGTTTCGGGACAGGGAAAATTGGAGGGGATGGCTACACCTTC. It codes for CASSFGTGKIGGDGYTF.

The CDR3 DNA reads as TGCGCCAGCAGTGAGTCGGTGGCGGGGGTCTACAATGAGCAGTTCTTC. Its protein product is CASSESVAGVYNEQFF. The chain is built from TRBV10-1 and TRBJ2-1, with 7 bases fitting TRBD2. V shed 0 bases, J shed 3 bases, and the junction held 5 bases outside the gene matches. Germline CDR1 WNHNN, CDR2 SYGVQD (reference sequence). There are 16 residues in the CDR3.

The chain carries TRBV6-1 and TRBJ1-4; no clear D. CDR1 is MNHNS and CDR2 is SASEGT in the germline V gene. V lost 0 bases and J lost 8, with 7 bases in between. The CDR3 spans 13 residues. The CDR3 DNA follows: TGTGCCAGCAGTGAAGCGCGGGTAGAAAAACTGTTTTTT. Translated: CASSEARVEKLFF.

V usage is TRBV19 and J usage is TRBJ2-1; 8 nucleotides match TRBD2. The V gene end was trimmed by 1 base and the J gene end by 2 bases; junction bases not matched to a gene: 4. The CDR3 covers 16 residues. From germline, CDR1 is LNHDA and CDR2 SQIVND (reference sequence). The CDR3 loop is CASSIAGAGAYNEQFF. The CDR3 DNA sequence: TGTGCCAGTAGTATAGCCGGAGCGGGAGCCTACAATGAGCAGTTCTTC.

This clone was counted a single time. The rearrangement links TRBV7-2 to TRBJ2-2; D gene ambiguous. V shed 6 bases and J shed 8 bases, with 13 bases lying between them. The CDR3 runs 13 residues. Germline V gene data show CDR1 as SGHTA and CDR2 as FQGNSA. The CDR3 DNA reads TGTGCCAGCAGTCTAGAGGTCCGAGGGGAGCTGTTTTTT. Residues: CASSLEVRGELFF.

This chain joins TRBV19 and TRBJ1-2; 11 bases are shared with TRBD1. Germline lookup yields CDR1 LNHDA and CDR2 SQIVND (reference sequence). J lost 6 bases, V lost 4 bases, and 13 bases had no gene match. CDR3 length: 17 amino acids. The CDR3 spells CASSTEDRGRFIDGYTF. The CDR3 region has the DNA TGTGCCAGTAGTACGGAGGACAGGGGGCGGTTTATCGATGGCTACACCTTC. Supplemented by reference TRBV19 and TRBJ1-2, the full variable domain reads DGGITQSPKYLFRKEGQNVTLSCEQNLNHDAMYWYRQDPGQGLRLIYYSQIVNDFQKGDIAEGYSVSREKKESFPLTVTSAQKNPTAFYLCASSTEDRGRFIDGYTFGSGTRLTVV.

The V call is TRBV5-1, the J call TRBJ2-7; 7 bases fit TRBD1. The CDR3 loop spans 14 amino acids. Trimming cost V 4 bases and J 0 bases; bases outside gene matches: 4. From germline, CDR1 is SGHRS and CDR2 YFSETQ. CDR3 DNA sequence: TGCGCCAGCAGCATCCGGGACAGCTCCTACGAGCAGTACTTC. Translated, it gives CASSIRDSSYEQYF.

The rearrangement links TRBV5-1 to TRBJ2-7; 7 bases are a match to TRBD1. The CDR3 is 14 residues long. CDR1 and CDR2 (germline): SGHRS, YFSETQ. With V trimmed by 4 bases and J by 5 bases, 9 bases remained unmatched. As DNA, the CDR3 is TGCGCCAGCAGCCCCCCGGACAGGTTTCACGAGCAGTACTTC. It yields the protein CASSPPDRFHEQYF.

This clone has a single count. This chain uses TRBV13 with TRBJ1-1; a weak D match, TRBD1 (5 bases). The germline V and J ends were trimmed by 5 bases and 2 bases, with 12 bases remaining between them. This CDR3 spans 14 amino acids. Germline V lookup: CDR1 PRHDT, CDR2 FYEKMQ (reference sequence). This CDR3 reads CASSKRGGNTEAFF. CDR3 nucleotide sequence: TGTGCCAGCAGCAAGAGGGGAGGAAACACTGAAGCTTTCTTT.

V usage is TRBV2 and J usage is TRBJ2-1; perhaps TRBD2 as D (6 bases). Germline V gene sequence: CDR1 SNHLY, CDR2 FYNNEI. Trimming left V 6 bases short and J 0 bases short, with 12 bases between. There are 15 residues in the CDR3. Written as DNA, the CDR3 is TGTGCCAGCAGCGCTGGACTAAACTCCTACAATGAGCAGTTCTTC. The encoded protein is CASSAGLNSYNEQFF.

This clone was detected once. The rearrangement uses TRBV7-8 and TRBJ2-2, with TRBD1 matching over 9 bases. CDR1 SGHVS and CDR2 FQNEAQ come from the germline V gene. J gave up 0 bases and V 2 bases, and 4 bases lay outside the gene matches. The CDR3 is made up of 17 amino acids. CDR3 DNA sequence: TGTGCCAGCAGCTTAAGGGACAGGGCCGCGAACACCGGGGAGCTGTTTTTT. Residues: CASSLRDRAANTGELFF.

J is TRBJ2-3 and V is TRBV11-3; 10 bases align to TRBD2. After removal of 5 bases from V and 4 bases from J, the junction contained 9 bases not matched to a gene. CDR3 length equals 16 residues. The germline CDR1 and CDR2 sequences are SGHNT and YENEEA. CDR3 residues: CASSRVEREGPDTQYF. CDR3 coding DNA: TGTGCCAGCAGCCGAGTGGAGCGGGAGGGCCCAGATACGCAGTATTTT.

The rearrangement uses TRBV19 and TRBJ2-2; unclear D gene. CDR1 is LNHDA and CDR2 is SQIVND in the germline V gene (reference sequence). V was trimmed by 3 bases and J by 6 bases, leaving 11 bases between them. The CDR3 contains 14 residues. DNA of the CDR3: TGTGCCAGTAGTATCAAAGCGCTGGCCGGGGAGCTGTTTTTT. It translates to CASSIKALAGELFF.

The rearrangement joins TRBV19 to TRBJ1-5; no reliable D call. Looked up from germline, CDR1 is LNHDA and CDR2 is SQIVND (reference sequence). This CDR3 has 16 amino acids. The V end was cut by 5 bases, the J end by 7 bases, with 21 bases between. The DNA for the CDR3 is TGTGCCAGTAGTCCCCGCCGAGGAGGGAATAGCCAGCCCCAGCATTTT. Its translation is CASSPRRGGNSQPQHF.

This clone was found once. The chain's CDR3 is CASRLGQGAMNTEAFF. For the CDR3, the DNA is TGCGCCAGCAGGCTCGGACAGGGGGCAATGAACACTGAAGCTTTCTTT. The rearrangement joins TRBV10-2 to TRBJ1-1, with 11 positions matching TRBD1. The trim removed 6 bases at V and 0 bases at J, leaving 6 bases unmatched. The length of the CDR3 is 16 residues. Germline V gene lookup returns CDR1 WSHSY and CDR2 SAAADI.

The chain has TRBV4-1 and TRBJ2-7; 9 nucleotides agree with TRBD1. Germline V gene lookup returns CDR1 MGHRA and CDR2 YSYEKL. The CDR3 extends over 16 amino acids. V lost 0 bases and J lost 5; bases outside the gene matches: 8. The CDR3 sequence is CASSQEGWTGVNEQYF. CDR3 in DNA: TGCGCCAGCAGCCAAGAAGGGTGGACAGGGGTCAACGAGCAGTACTTC.

This clone showed up just once. This chain links TRBV2 with TRBJ2-5, with 8 bases aligning to TRBD2. The CDR3 extends over 14 amino acids. Germline assignment: CDR1 SNHLY and CDR2 FYNNEI. Germline trimming cut 10 bases from V and 5 bases from J; bases unmatched to any gene: 12. Here the CDR3 reads CATRLGTSVETQYF. Here the CDR3 DNA reads TGTGCCACCAGGCTCGGGACTAGTGTGGAGACCCAGTACTTC. Full variable domain (rest looked up from reference TRBV2 and TRBJ2-5): EPEVTQTPSHQVTQMGQEVILRCVPISNHLYFYWYRQILGQKVEFLVSFYNNEISEKSEIFDDQFSVERPDGSNFTLKIRSTKLEDSAMYFCATRLGTSVETQYFGPGTRLLVL.

The gene calls are TRBV5-8 and TRBJ2-1; 9 nucleotides line up with TRBD1. Germline values: CDR1 SGHTS, CDR2 YDEGEE. J gave up 2 bases and V 0 bases, and 0 bases lay outside the gene matches. The CDR3 is 15 amino acids. The DNA of the CDR3 is TGTGCCAGCAGCTTGGACAGGGGGCCCTACAATGAGCAGTTCTTC. It codes for CASSLDRGPYNEQFF.

This chain connects TRBV6-5 to TRBJ2-7; TRBD1 matches 8 bases. This CDR3 contains 15 residues. V was clipped by 6 bases and J by 4 bases; unmatched bases: 11. The V gene's germline CDR1 is MNHEY and CDR2 SVGAGI. CDR3 sequence (DNA): TGTGCCAGCAGAACCGACAGGGGACGTCAGTACGAGCAGTACTTC. This encodes CASRTDRGRQYEQYF.

This clone was seen a single time. The gene calls are TRBV5-4 and TRBJ2-5; D uncertain. V lost 3 bases, J lost 5 bases, and 8 bases lay in between. Germline V gene sequence: CDR1 SGHNT, CDR2 YYREEE (reference sequence). CDR3 length: 12 amino acids. The CDR3 reads CASSSNRETQYF. The CDR3 DNA reads as TGTGCCAGCAGCTCCAACCGGGAGACCCAGTACTTC.

The gene calls are TRBV4-2 and TRBJ2-1; TRBD2 matches 7 bases. Germline CDR1 reads LGHNA; CDR2 reads YNFKEQ. V lost 4 bases to trimming and J lost 4 bases; unmatched junction nucleotides: 10. The CDR3 length is 16 residues. Here the CDR3 DNA reads TGTGCCAGCAGCCTCCGGGAGGCGGGAGATTACAATGAGCAGTTCTTC. It is translated as CASSLREAGDYNEQFF.

V gene TRBV7-6 combines with J gene TRBJ2-1; 7 positions match TRBD2. Germline-derived CDR1 and CDR2 are SGHVS and FNYEAQ. CDR3 length equals 18 residues. The trim removed 1 base at V and 7 bases at J, leaving 16 bases unmatched. CDR3 amino acids: CASSLGEREGKGINEQFF. For the CDR3, the DNA is TGTGCCAGCAGCTTAGGGGAGCGGGAAGGTAAAGGAATAAATGAGCAGTTCTTC. The complete variable domain, with remaining parts taken from reference TRBV7-6 and TRBJ2-1, reads GAGVSQSPRYKVTKRGQDVALRCDPISGHVSLYWYRQALGQGPEFLTYFNYEAQQDKSGLPNDRFSAERPEGSISTLTIQRTEQRDSAMYRCASSLGEREGKGINEQFFGPGTRLTVL.

The table lists this clone with a few counts. J is TRBJ1-3 and V is TRBV10-3, with D hard to call. Germline V gene lookup returns CDR1 ENHRY and CDR2 SYGVKD. The CDR3 is made up of 15 amino acids. V dropped 10 bases and J dropped 0 bases, with 16 bases sitting between them. The CDR3 loop reads CATLGDTRSGNTIYF. In DNA form, the CDR3 reads TGTGCCACCCTGGGTGACACCCGCTCTGGAAACACCATATATTTT.